This TCR beta chain is from a study of Ad26.COV2.S vaccination and SARS-CoV-2 variants. Study-level information: Each vaccinee took Ad26.COV2.S intramuscularly, once or twice 56 days apart. General study findings and limits: Spike-specific CD8+ and CD4+ T cell responses reportedly showed substantial breadth after vaccination.

TCRdb's table, derived via immunoSEQ multiplex PCR, lists solely in-frame clones and lacks some. This sample yields about 480,000 clones, of which around nine tenths are seen a single time; roughly 13% belongs to the top ten. The treatment: over 15 received Ad26.COV2.S at low or high dose, single or two shots; roughly five received placebo; per-sample allocation not given. Sampling happened 63 days after the first vaccine or placebo injection. As its vector, the vaccine had Ad26, which expressed Wuhan-strain SARS-CoV-2 spike. V shed 4 bases, J shed 4 bases, and the junction held 5 bases outside the gene matches. The CDR3 is made up of 16 amino acids. Germline-derived CDR1 and CDR2 are MDHEN and SYDVKM. This clone was seen once. Its antigen is still unknown.

This TCR came from a person between 18 and 60 years old who received the Ad26.COV2.S COVID-19 vaccine or a placebo. V and J are TRBV28 and TRBJ2-1; TRBD2 agrees at 12 bases. Sequencing was performed on peripheral blood, taken in a trial of Ad26.COV2.S vaccine versus placebo. The CDR3 coding sequence is TGTGCCAGCAGTTCGATCCTAGCGGGAGGGTACAATGAGCAGTTCTTC. Amino acids: CASSSILAGGYNEQFF.